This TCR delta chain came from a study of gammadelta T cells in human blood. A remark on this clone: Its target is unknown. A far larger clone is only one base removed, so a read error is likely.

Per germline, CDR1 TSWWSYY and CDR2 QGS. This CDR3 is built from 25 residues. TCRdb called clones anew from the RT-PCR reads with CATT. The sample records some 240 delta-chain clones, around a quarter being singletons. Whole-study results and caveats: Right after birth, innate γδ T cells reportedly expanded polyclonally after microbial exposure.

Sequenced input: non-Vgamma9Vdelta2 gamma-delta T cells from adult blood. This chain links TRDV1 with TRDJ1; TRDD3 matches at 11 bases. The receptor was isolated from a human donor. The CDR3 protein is CALGESPILLPLRGLGGYGTDKRIF. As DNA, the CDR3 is TGTGCTCTTGGGGAATCCCCCATCCTTCTTCCCCTCCGAGGACTTGGGGGATACGGTACCGATAAACGCATCTTT.